Listed below are T cell receptor beta chains from one sample, sequenced in a study of post-analysis software for immune sequencing data. TCRdb re-called the PCR reads through MiXCR, storing one row per CDR3 protein. The sample has about 430,000 distinct CDR3 sequences, 30% to 40% seen once. The sequenced sample consisted of blood. The receptors come from a girl aged 2-10 years with multiple sclerosis. Each CDR3 is given with its conserved first and last residue. D genes are given only for firm matches. Rows give clone size only sometimes, using once, few, many, or a class for an expanded clone.

V gene	D gene	J gene	clone size	CDR3 DNA	CDR3 protein
TRBV7-2	TRBD1	TRBJ1-2	few	TGTGCCAGCAGCTTAGAACACAGGGGCTATGGCTACACCTTC	CASSLEHRGYGYTF
TRBV24-1	.	TRBJ2-1	.	TGTGCCTCCTCCCCTAGGCTGCGCAATGAGCAGTTCTTC	CASSPRLRNEQFF
TRBV11-1	TRBD2	TRBJ2-1	.	TGTGCCAGCACGACTAGCGGGAACAATGAGCAGTTCTTC	CASTTSGNNEQFF
TRBV9	.	TRBJ2-7	.	TGTGCCAGCAGCCCCCGGGCAGGGCGTCGGGAGCAGTACTTC	CASSPRAGRREQYF
TRBV20-1	TRBD2	TRBJ2-5	few	TGCAGCCGGACCGGGGGGGAGACCCAGTACTTC	CSRTGGETQYF
TRBV7-8	.	TRBJ2-1	few	TGTGCCAGCAGCTTACTCTCCTTCTCCTACAATGAGCAGTTCTTC	CASSLLSFSYNEQFF
TRBV6-5	.	TRBJ2-6	few	TGTGCCAGCAGTTACTCAGGGTTGTCCGGGGCCAACGTCCTGACTTTC	CASSYSGLSGANVLTF
TRBV20-1	.	TRBJ1-5	few	TGCAGTGCTAATAACAGGGCAAATCAGCCCCAGCATTTT	CSANNRANQPQHF
TRBV5-1	TRBD1	TRBJ2-6	.	TGCGCCAGCCAGGGGGCGCGAGGGGCCAACGTCCTGACTTTC	CASQGARGANVLTF
TRBV12-3/TRBV12-4	.	TRBJ2-1	few	TGTGCCACCGGCAAGCGGGACAATGAGCAGTTCTTC	CATGKRDNEQFF
TRBV2	TRBD2	TRBJ2-1	many	TGTGCCAGCAGTCCGACTAGCGACTACAATGAGCAGTTCTTC	CASSPTSDYNEQFF
TRBV13	TRBD2	TRBJ2-7	once	TGTGCCAGCAGTTCCAGAAAACTAGCGGGGGATTACGAGCAGTACTTC	CASSSRKLAGDYEQYF
TRBV20-1	TRBD1	TRBJ2-3	.	TGCAGTGCTATTCCGGGACAGACCACAGATACGCAGTATTTT	CSAIPGQTTDTQYF
TRBV10-1	TRBD1	TRBJ2-1	few	TGCGCCAGCAGTGGACAGGGGGCCCTATCCTACAATGAGCAGTTCTTC	CASSGQGALSYNEQFF
TRBV20-1	.	TRBJ1-4	.	TGCAGTGCAACCGATGCCGGGACGGATAATGAAAAACTGTTTTTT	CSATDAGTDNEKLFF
TRBV7-9	TRBD2	TRBJ2-1	.	TGTGCCAGCAGTACCACCTCATCCGGACTAGCCAAGCAGTTCTTC	CASSTTSSGLAKQFF
TRBV7-2	.	TRBJ2-7	.	TGTGCCAGCCAATCTAGCGACTACTCCTACGAGCAGTACTTC	CASQSSDYSYEQYF
TRBV12-3/TRBV12-4	.	TRBJ2-3	few	TGTGCCAGCAGCGGAGAGTGGTCTGATACGCAGTATTTT	CASSGEWSDTQYF
TRBV6-5	.	TRBJ2-7	.	TGTGCCAGCAGTTACCAAGAGGTCCTCTCCTACGAGCAGTACTTC	CASSYQEVLSYEQYF
TRBV29-1	.	TRBJ1-2	.	TGCAGCGCATGGGACGGCGGGGACTATGGCTACACCTTC	CSAWDGGDYGYTF
TRBV15	.	TRBJ1-2	once	TGTGCCACCAGCAGAGCAAGCACCTATGGCTACACCTTC	CATSRASTYGYTF
TRBV7-2	TRBD2	TRBJ2-3	.	TGTGCCAGCAATTTACTAGCGGGTTCCACAGATACGCAGTATTTT	CASNLLAGSTDTQYF
TRBV6-2/TRBV6-3	TRBD2	TRBJ2-5	once	TGTGCCAGCAGTCTCTCCCTGGGGACTAGCGGGAGCGGGAATGAGCAGTACTTC	CASSLSLGTSGSGNEQYF
TRBV12-3/TRBV12-4	.	TRBJ1-3	.	TGTGCCAGCAGTCCTCAGGGAGCGCCTGGAAACACCATATATTTT	CASSPQGAPGNTIYF
TRBV20-1	.	TRBJ2-7	few	TGCAGTGCTATCGTACAGAACGCCTACGAGCAGTACTTC	CSAIVQNAYEQYF
TRBV15	.	TRBJ2-4	few	TGTGCCACCAGCAGCCCGCCGTTTGTACAGTACTTC	CATSSPPFVQYF
TRBV20-1	.	TRBJ1-2	few	TGCAGTGCTAATACTGACAGTTTCTCCTATGGCTACACCTTC	CSANTDSFSYGYTF
TRBV7-9	TRBD1	TRBJ2-6	.	TGTGCCAGCCTCTCGGGACAGGGGAACCCTGGGGCCAACGTCCTGACTTTC	CASLSGQGNPGANVLTF
TRBV6-6	.	TRBJ2-7	few	TGTGCCAGCAGTTACTACGTACTAGCCACCCCTGGTGAGCAGTACTTC	CASSYYVLATPGEQYF
TRBV13	TRBD1	TRBJ2-7	.	TGTGCCAGCAGCTTGGACAGGGAGACCTACGAGCAGTACTTC	CASSLDRETYEQYF
TRBV5-1	.	TRBJ2-3	.	TGCGCCAGCAGCTTGCCCGGGACGCGGGGGCTCACAGATACGCAGTATTTT	CASSLPGTRGLTDTQYF
TRBV28	TRBD1	TRBJ1-6	.	TGTGCCAGCAGTTCACACCCTACAGGGGTCAGTAATTCACCCCTCCACTTT	CASSSHPTGVSNSPLHF
TRBV6-1	.	TRBJ1-2	few	TGTGCCAGCAGTGAAGAATCGACAGGAATGCCGCGCTACACCTTC	CASSEESTGMPRYTF
TRBV12-3/TRBV12-4	.	TRBJ2-5	.	TGTGCCAGCAGTTCCCATGACAGTAACCAAGAGACCCAGTACTTC	CASSSHDSNQETQYF
TRBV7-2	TRBD1	TRBJ1-6	once	TGTGCCAGCTCCAGACAGGGCCATTCACCCCTCCACTTT	CASSRQGHSPLHF
TRBV7-8	.	TRBJ1-4	few	TGTGCCAGCAGCTCAAGAGGGCAGGGTGGTGGAGAAAAACTGTTTTTT	CASSSRGQGGGEKLFF
TRBV29-1	.	TRBJ2-7	.	TGCAGCGTTAAGGGAACGACCCACGAGCAGTACTTC	CSVKGTTHEQYF
TRBV6-5	TRBD1	TRBJ1-6	.	TGTGCCAGCAGGCCATCCGGGACAGGGGTTTCACCCCTCCACTTT	CASRPSGTGVSPLHF
TRBV6-5	.	TRBJ1-1	.	TGTGCCAGCAGTGACACGGGACGCGGCACTGAAGCTTTCTTT	CASSDTGRGTEAFF
TRBV6-1	.	TRBJ2-3	few	TGTGCCAGCATAAGGGCGGATACGCAGTATTTT	CASIRADTQYF
TRBV5-1	.	TRBJ2-1	few	TGCGCCAGCAGCTCCCTTGACAGTAACTACAATGAGCAGTTCTTC	CASSSLDSNYNEQFF
TRBV6-6	.	TRBJ2-5	.	TGTGCCAGCAGTTACCAGCTAGCGGAGACCCAGTACTTC	CASSYQLAETQYF
TRBV29-1	TRBD2	TRBJ2-3	.	TGCAGCGTGATCCGAACTAGCGGCTCAGATACGCAGTATTTT	CSVIRTSGSDTQYF
TRBV6-8	.	TRBJ1-2	few	TGTGCCAGCAGTTACAAGGCAGCAACAATCTATGGCTACACCTTC	CASSYKAATIYGYTF
TRBV27	.	TRBJ1-4	few	TGTGCCAGCAGCTCCTCCGGGTCGGCCATGGCTAATGAAAAACTGTTTTTT	CASSSSGSAMANEKLFF
TRBV27	.	TRBJ2-4	.	TGTGCCAGCAGCCCAGGGGACTCTTCAAACATTCAGTACTTC	CASSPGDSSNIQYF
TRBV27	TRBD1	TRBJ1-1	few	TGTGCCAGCAGTACCTACAGGGGCGATACTGAAGCTTTCTTT	CASSTYRGDTEAFF
TRBV20-1	.	TRBJ2-2	few	TGCAGTGCTAGCGGACAGAACCTAGACACCGGGGAGCTGTTTTTT	CSASGQNLDTGELFF
TRBV7-9	TRBD1	TRBJ2-1	.	TGTGCCAGCAGCGCCAGGACAGGGGGTAACTACAATGAGCAGTTCTTC	CASSARTGGNYNEQFF
TRBV12-3/TRBV12-4	.	TRBJ2-1	.	TGTGCCAGCAGTTACAGGGGAGGCAATGAGCAGTTCTTC	CASSYRGGNEQFF
TRBV29-1	.	TRBJ2-1	.	TGCAGCGGAACGGACTCTAGCTCCTACAATGAGCAGTTCTTC	CSGTDSSSYNEQFF
TRBV20-1	.	TRBJ2-1	few	TGCAGTGCTAGGGGTCGAGACTGGACCTACAATGAGCAGTTCTTC	CSARGRDWTYNEQFF
TRBV4-3	TRBD2	TRBJ2-1	.	TGCGCCAGCAGCCAACGGAGCGGGAAGGTCGACAATGAGCAGTTCTTC	CASSQRSGKVDNEQFF
TRBV5-1	.	TRBJ2-1	.	TGCGCCAGCAGCTCTCTACCGGGCTATAACAATGAGCAGTTCTTC	CASSSLPGYNNEQFF
TRBV4-3	TRBD2	TRBJ2-2	.	TGCGCCAGCAGCCAAGAGTGGGGACTAGGGCCCGGGGAGCTGTTTTTT	CASSQEWGLGPGELFF